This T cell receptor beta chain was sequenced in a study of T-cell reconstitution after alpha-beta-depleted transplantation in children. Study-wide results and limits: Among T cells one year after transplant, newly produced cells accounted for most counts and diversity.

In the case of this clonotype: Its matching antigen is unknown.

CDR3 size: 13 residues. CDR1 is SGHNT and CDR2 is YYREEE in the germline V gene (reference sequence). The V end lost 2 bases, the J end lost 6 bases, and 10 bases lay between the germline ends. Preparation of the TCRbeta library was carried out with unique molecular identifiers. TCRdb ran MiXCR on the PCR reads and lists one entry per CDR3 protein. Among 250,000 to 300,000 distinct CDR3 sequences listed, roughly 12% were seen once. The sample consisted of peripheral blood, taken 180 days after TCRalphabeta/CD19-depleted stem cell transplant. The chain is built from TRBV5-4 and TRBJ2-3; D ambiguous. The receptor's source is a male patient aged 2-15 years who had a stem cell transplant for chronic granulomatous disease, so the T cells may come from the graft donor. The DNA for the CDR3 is TGTGCCAGCAGCTTCAAGAGGTTGGATACGCAGTATTTT. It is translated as CASSFKRLDTQYF.